The 22 T cell receptor beta chains presented below share a single source sample, sequenced in a study of blood T cell repertoires in COVID-19 (dated by TCRdb to 2020 to 2021). Libraries were built with the immunoSEQ multiplex PCR assay. TCRdb provides this immuneACCESS table in a form limited to in-frame rearrangements. Some clones are lacking; in checked studies, under half of them reflect an unresolved V gene, and why the rest are absent is not known. This sample comprises some 140,000 clones, around 86% of them detected only once. The ten largest account for 8.4% of the sample. Sequenced material: peripheral blood. The receptors come from a woman aged 55-75 years with active or convalescent COVID-19.

The chain combines TRBV28 with TRBJ1-1, with D unresolved. The CDR3 has 14 amino acids. V dropped 6 bases and J dropped 5 bases, with 16 bases sitting between them. Germline CDR1 is MDHEN and CDR2 is SYDVKM. The CDR3: CASREALGGTEAFF. In DNA, the CDR3 is TGTGCCAGCAGGGAGGCCCTAGGCGGGACTGAAGCTTTCTTT.

V gene TRBV7-2 combines with J gene TRBJ1-1, with 9 bases aligning to TRBD1. Trimming at V came to 5 bases and at J to 7 bases, leaving 8 bases not matched to a gene. Germline V gene data show CDR1 as SGHTA and CDR2 as FQGNSA. The CDR3 consists of 14 residues. This chain's CDR3 is CASSPRTGADEAFF. CDR3 DNA: TGTGCCAGCAGCCCCCGGACAGGGGCTGATGAAGCTTTCTTT.

This chain uses TRBV29-1 with TRBJ1-2, with D perhaps TRBD1 (5 bases). With 5 bases removed from V and 5 bases from J, the gap between germline ends came to 21 bases. The length of the CDR3 is 15 residues. The germline gives CDR1 SQVTM, CDR2 ANQGSEA. CDR3 protein: CSVPNWGSGGYGYTF. In nucleotides, the CDR3 is TGCAGCGTTCCCAATTGGGGGTCGGGAGGGTATGGCTACACCTTC.

The V and J genes are TRBV29-1 and TRBJ2-3; 11 bases are shared with TRBD2. The CDR3 is 17 amino acids. Germline assignment: CDR1 SQVTM and CDR2 ANQGSEA. Germline trimming cut 6 bases from V and 4 bases from J; bases unmatched to any gene: 15. The chain's CDR3 is CSVAGTSGPPGPDTQYF. The CDR3, as DNA: TGCAGCGTCGCCGGGACTAGCGGACCACCCGGGCCAGATACGCAGTATTTT.

V gene TRBV28 combines with J gene TRBJ1-3, with D tentatively TRBD1 (5 bases). Germline V gene sequence: CDR1 MDHEN, CDR2 SYDVKM. Trimming pared 5 bases from V and 3 bases from J, leaving 14 bases between. The CDR3 has 15 amino acids. For the CDR3, the DNA is TGTGCCAGCAGTGGACCGGGGGGGGTTGGAAACACCATATATTTT. Its protein is CASSGPGGVGNTIYF.

The chain combines TRBV5-5 with TRBJ1-1; the D is unclear. V lost 4 bases to trimming and J lost 11 bases, with 21 bases between them. The CDR3 loop spans 14 amino acids. CDR1 and CDR2 (germline): SGHKS, YYEKEE (reference sequence). In DNA, the CDR3 is TGTGCCAGCAGCCGGCGTGGAGTGGAGGGTGGGGCTTTCTTT. Translating it yields CASSRRGVEGGAFF.

This chain uses TRBV4-3 with TRBJ2-2; TRBD1 matches 9 bases. Losses at the gene ends were 2 bases for V and 4 bases for J; bases not matched to a gene: 8. The germline gives CDR1 LGHNA, CDR2 YSLEER. The CDR3 runs 17 residues. In DNA form, the CDR3 reads TGCGCCAGCAGCCAAAGCCCACAGGGGGCCGGCACCGGGGAGCTGTTTTTT. This sequence encodes CASSQSPQGAGTGELFF.

The J gene is TRBJ1-6, the V gene TRBV28, with 10 bases fitting TRBD1. Germline values: CDR1 MDHEN, CDR2 SYDVKM. V lost 3 bases to trimming and J lost 4 bases; unmatched junction nucleotides: 18. The CDR3 has 21 residues. CDR3 nucleotide sequence: TGTGCCAGCAGTTTTTTAGGTTGGGACAGGGGAACAAGTACATATAATTCACCCCTCCACTTT. It encodes CASSFLGWDRGTSTYNSPLHF.

The chain employs TRBV6-2 or TRBV6-3 and TRBJ2-4; tentative D call: TRBD2 (5 bases). Germline CDR1 reads MNHEY; CDR2 reads SVGEGT. This CDR3 has 12 residues. Trimming took 4 bases from V and 9 from J, leaving 10 bases between them. The CDR3 DNA reads as TGTGCCAGCAGTTCACTAGGTTTCATTCAGTACTTC. It translates to CASSSLGFIQYF.

J is TRBJ2-7 and V is TRBV6-5, with 9 bases fitting TRBD1. CDR3 length: 15 amino acids. V shed 6 bases and J 3 bases; nucleotides not matched to a gene: 9. Germline lookup yields CDR1 MNHEY and CDR2 SVGAGI. CDR3 amino acids: CASSTSGTGSYEQYF. The CDR3, as DNA: TGTGCCAGCAGCACCTCCGGGACAGGGAGCTACGAGCAGTACTTC.

The rearrangement links TRBV28 to TRBJ1-2, with a weak D call TRBD1 (6 bases). The V end was cut by 7 bases, the J end by 7 bases, with 22 bases between. This CDR3 is 15 amino acids long. Germline V gene lookup returns CDR1 MDHEN and CDR2 SYDVKM. The chain's CDR3 is CASTTQGREYSGYTF. The CDR3 region has the DNA TGTGCCAGCACTACGCAGGGGAGGGAATACAGTGGCTACACCTTC.

This clone was found a few times. The V and J genes are TRBV10-2 and TRBJ2-7, with D maybe TRBD2 (6 bases). The length of the CDR3 is 14 residues. Germline lookup yields CDR1 WSHSY and CDR2 SAAADI. V was pared by 0 bases and J by 4 bases, with 10 bases between. DNA for the CDR3: TGCGCCAGCAGTGAGTCGACGGGGGTATACGAGCAGTACGTC. Protein sequence: CASSESTGVYEQYV.

The genes are TRBV3-1 (or the pseudogene TRBV3-2) and TRBJ2-7; 8 bases are a match to TRBD2. Germline V gene data show CDR1 as LGHDT and CDR2 as YNNKEL (reference sequence). The CDR3 has 14 amino acids. V dropped 2 bases and J dropped 2; count of bases not matched to a gene: 2. CDR3 region: CASSQLAGPYEQYF. As DNA, the CDR3 is TGTGCCAGCAGCCAACTAGCGGGCCCCTACGAGCAGTACTTC.

The DNA for the CDR3 is TGTGCCAGCAGCTTGGGACTAGCGGAGAGAACAGATACGCAGTATTTT. Its protein is CASSLGLAERTDTQYF. The chain links TRBV7-9 to TRBJ2-3; 11 bases map to TRBD2. Germline trimming cut 3 bases from V and 3 bases from J; bases unmatched to any gene: 5. The CDR3 sequence is 16 residues long. Per the germline V gene, CDR1 is SEHNR and CDR2 is FQNEAQ (reference sequence).

The chain joins TRBV9 to TRBJ1-1; D call uncertain. Germline-derived CDR1 and CDR2 are SGDLS and YYNGEE. With 4 bases removed from V and 5 bases from J, the gap between germline ends came to 12 bases. The CDR3 contains 13 residues. CDR3 nucleotide sequence: TGTGCCAGCAGCAGAACAAGAGGAACTGAAGCTTTCTTT. This sequence encodes CASSRTRGTEAFF. Supplemented by reference TRBV9 and TRBJ1-1, the full variable domain reads DSGVTQTPKHLITATGQRVTLRCSPRSGDLSVYWYQQSLDQGLQFLIQYYNGEERAKGNILERFSAQQFPDLHSELNLSSLELGDSALYFCASSRTRGTEAFFGQGTRLTVV.

This chain joins TRBV6-5 and TRBJ2-3; 7 nucleotides line up with TRBD2. With V trimmed by 0 bases and J by 3 bases, 3 bases remained unmatched. The CDR3 loop spans 15 amino acids. Germline V gene data show CDR1 as MNHEY and CDR2 as SVGAGI. The CDR3 sequence: CASSYSSRGTDTQYF. The CDR3 DNA reads TGTGCCAGCAGTTACTCGTCGCGGGGGACAGATACGCAGTATTTT.

This clone was seen just once. The chain couples TRBV6-1 to TRBJ2-7; the D gene is possibly TRBD2 (5 bases). The CDR3 length is 12 residues. Germline V gives CDR1 MNHNS, CDR2 SASEGT. The chain's CDR3 is CASNEAGDEQYV. CDR3 nucleotides: TGTGCCAGCAATGAAGCCGGGGACGAGCAGTACGTC.

The chain links TRBV19 to TRBJ2-7, with a possible D match to TRBD2 (6 bases). Per germline, CDR1 LNHDA and CDR2 SQIVND (reference sequence). This CDR3 has 14 amino acids. V was cut by 3 bases and J by 0 bases, with 9 bases left in between. This chain's CDR3 is CASSIIGGSYEQYF. CDR3 nucleotide sequence: TGTGCCAGTAGTATCATCGGGGGCTCCTACGAGCAGTACTTC.

This clone was counted a single time. The chain links TRBV6-2 or TRBV6-3 to TRBJ2-5, with D possibly TRBD2 on 6 matching bases. V shed 4 bases and J shed 4 bases, with 10 bases lying between them. This CDR3 has 13 residues. The V gene's germline CDR1 is MNHEY and CDR2 SVGEGT. In DNA, the CDR3 is TGTGCCAGCAGTTGGGGACTTTTAGAGACCCAGTACTTC. It codes for CASSWGLLETQYF.

V and J are TRBV28 and TRBJ1-3, with a weak D call TRBD1 (5 bases). This CDR3 spans 15 amino acids. V was shortened by 1 base and J by 2 bases, with 9 bases between the two germline ends. Germline V gives CDR1 MDHEN, CDR2 SYDVKM. CDR3 amino acids: CASSLLPGAGNTIYF. The CDR3 coding sequence is TGTGCCAGCAGTTTATTACCGGGGGCTGGAAACACCATATATTTT.

The rearrangement joins TRBV6-4 to TRBJ2-1; D might be TRBD2 (6 bases). V lost 6 bases and J 5 bases, leaving 17 bases between the germline ends. The CDR3 runs to 15 residues. Germline V gene sequence: CDR1 MRHNA, CDR2 SNTAGT. This CDR3 is CASRVRAGSNNEQFF. CDR3 nucleotide sequence: TGTGCCAGCAGGGTACGGGCCGGGAGTAACAATGAGCAGTTCTTC.

The chain joins TRBV4-1 to TRBJ2-7, with 10 positions matching TRBD2. CDR1 is MGHRA and CDR2 is YSYEKL in the germline V gene. The V and J ends lost 4 bases and 11 bases, in that order; junction bases with no gene match: 17. This CDR3 contains 16 residues. CDR3 sequence (DNA): TGCGCCAGCAGCCCAGAGGCTAGCGGGGGACCGGCTCCCGAGTACGTC. This sequence encodes CASSPEASGGPAPEYV.